This T cell receptor beta chain emerged from a study of identical twins. Study findings and constraints: Within cord blood, abundant beta clonotypes carried fewer insertions, but memory repertoires showed no such trend. Zero-insertion results could be subject to partial confounding by invariant MAIT and iNKT cells. Among out-of-frame alpha sequences shared by twins, low generation probability occurred in excess. Surplus twin overlap in beta out-of-frame sequences was less pronounced.

Via MiXCR, TCRdb re-called the 5' RACE reads, giving one row per CDR3 protein. The sample has around 1.7 million distinct CDR3 sequences; 32% are singletons. In regard to this clonotype: Its target is unknown. Relative to the germline gene, one junction end is altered; a read error may explain this.

This receptor was taken from a newborn girl in good health. Sequences were obtained from cord blood.

The chain's CDR3 is CAGSLPNTEAFF. CDR3 coding DNA: TGTGCCGGCAGCTTGCCGAACACTGAAGCTTTCTTT. The rearrangement links TRBV7-2 to TRBJ1-1; D gene ambiguous. The CDR3 spans 12 residues. CDR1 and CDR2 (germline): SGHTA, FQGNSA.